What follows is one TCR beta chain and its context. The method was immunoSEQ multiplex PCR; TCRdb's version includes in-frame clones alone and lacks a portion of them. Of 200,000 to 300,000 clones in the sample, 65% to 90% are singletons; the top ten hold roughly 4.6%. This entry is derived from a study of blood T cell repertoires in COVID-19. At the level of the study: Whether acute or convalescent, the COVID-19 samples came from the United States, Italy and Spain. PBMCs, B-cell-depleted T cells, or T cells provided the cDNA or gDNA that made up the material.

The CDR3 is 12 residues long. V gave up 6 bases and J gave up 2 bases, with 8 bases separating them. Patients at the Seattle site were enrolled during active infection and followed longitudinally. The TCR comes from a man between 45 and 60 years old with COVID-19, enrolled during active disease. This sequence joins TRBV12-3 or TRBV12-4 and TRBJ2-7; D is ambiguous. The sequencing input was peripheral blood. This CDR3 is CASSNTAYEQYF. The CDR3 nucleotides are TGTGCCAGCAGCAATACAGCCTACGAGCAGTACTTC.